This TCR beta chain was found in a study of blood T cell repertoires in COVID-19 (dated by TCRdb to 2020 to 2021). Study-wide context: Samples covering the acute and convalescent phases of COVID-19 were provided by collaborators in the United States, Italy and Spain. The material from the prospective study consisted of cDNA or gDNA derived from T cells, B-cell-depleted T cells, or PBMCs. The dataset comprised deeply sampled blood TCRbeta repertoires from subjects exposed to, actively infected with, or recovered from COVID-19. The repertoires were made available in a free public database intended to serve as a resource for research on the immune response to SARS-CoV-2. The samples were drawn from two sources: the first 160 participants of the ongoing ImmuneRACE study, and 950 to 1,500 subjects contributed by 6 global collaborators. A de-identified subject ID, COVID-19 status, age in years and sex were almost always included in the sample metadata. Where available, HLA class I and class II types were taken from metadata supplied by the sample provider and were not determined by assay-based typing. Overall results and qualifications from the work: The quantity of clinical and demographic metadata differed by source and by participant and was supplied without curation.

Collaborating institutions collected whole blood in K2EDTA tubes following their own protocols. For TCRbeta analysis, collaborators shipped samples as frozen whole blood, isolated PBMCs, or DNA extracted from either of those sample types. As regards this clone: Its target antigen remains unknown. One base away there is no much larger clone; base qualities are not given.

TCRbeta CDR3 regions were amplified from genomic DNA by means of the immunoSEQ Assay, a bias-controlled multiplex PCR. The original methods were these. The number of nucleated cells in each sample was estimated by amplification of reference gene primers within the assay. Sequence reads were collapsed and filtered to measure the absolute abundance of every unique TCRbeta CDR3 rearrangement. For each sample, productive Simpson clonality was calculated as the square root of Simpson's diversity index across productive rearrangements. In TCRdb, the immuneACCESS table is reduced to in-frame sequences with V and J assigned. These tables do not hold every clone; where another copy was compared, an unresolved V gene accounts for under half, and the others remain unexplained. V and J calls and clone size are as listed in that table; D and trimming were resolved from the DNA. This sample gives under 85,000 clones in total; approximately 80% of them show up just once. Of the sample, about 5.8% is held by the ten largest clones.

The TCR comes from a man aged 60-69 years with active or convalescent COVID-19. Sequenced sample: peripheral blood.

The encoded CDR3 is CASSLPGSTGELFF. The DNA is as follows: TGTGCCAGCAGTTTACCGGGTTCAACCGGGGAGCTGTTTTTT. The receptor chain draws on TRBV27 and TRBJ2-2; the D gene is not confidently resolved. From its cysteine to its phenylalanine, the CDR3 spans 14 amino acids. This entry keeps only the CDR3 DNA: 42 bases, framed from base 1. CDR1 and CDR2, looked up from the germline V gene (reference sequence), are MNHEY and SMNVEV. V lost 2 bases and J lost 5 bases; the stretch between them is 9 bases long.